The clone carrying this T cell receptor (beta chain) was counted many times. Its matching antigen is unknown. Preparation of the TCRbeta library used unique molecular identifiers. TCRdb re-called the PCR reads through MiXCR, storing one row per CDR3 protein. The table lists about 500,000 distinct CDR3 sequences, about 10% of them singletons. This sample stems from a study of T-cell reconstitution after alpha-beta-depleted transplantation in children. J was trimmed by 3 bases and V by 3 bases; bases with no gene match: 5. CDR1 is MNHEY and CDR2 is SVGAGI in the germline V gene. This CDR3 comprises 14 residues. General study results and limits: Alpha-beta T cells present about two months after transplant were reported to originate from several hundred expanded graft clones.

The gene calls are TRBV6-5 and TRBJ2-7, with 7 nucleotides matching TRBD1. The sequence was obtained from a female patient aged 2 to 10 who had a stem cell transplant for aplastic anemia, so the T cells may come from the graft donor. This specimen consisted of PBMCs, mostly from graft donor cells, obtained 180 days after TCRalphabeta/CD19-depleted stem cell transplant. In DNA, the CDR3 is TGTGCCAGCAGTTATTTAGGGGGCGGCTACGAGCAGTACGTC. It codes for CASSYLGGGYEQYV.